This TCR beta chain appears in the sequencing data of a study of cytomegalovirus exposure and HLA in healthy donors. For the study at large: A preliminary data release comprised 80 million to 95 million unique TCRs obtained from HLA-typed donors. Study conclusions and caveats: Productive status was seen about 90% or about 30% of the time for most TCR beta V segments in an earlier analysis. It is likely that the observed cluster of highly shared sequence variants was a sequencing artifact.

CDR1 is SEHNR and CDR2 is FQNEAQ in the germline V gene (reference sequence). The CDR3 is made up of 12 amino acids. The V end lost 4 bases, the J end lost 1 base, and 3 bases lay between the germline ends. This clone appeared a few times. Its cognate antigen is unknown. In the PCR, 60 Vbeta and 13 Jbeta primers were used. Data came from immunoSEQ multiplex PCR; TCRdb stores just in-frame clones and leaves some out. The sample gives approximately 190,000 clones, 81% of which show up once; 3% to 4.5% is in the top ten. This sequence was found in a middle-aged man in good health and CMV-seronegative. Source material: PBMCs. This rearrangement joins TRBV7-9 to TRBJ2-3; D ambiguous. CDR3 residues: CASSSGTDTQYF. DNA for the CDR3: TGTGCCAGCAGCTCTGGCACAGATACGCAGTATTTT.